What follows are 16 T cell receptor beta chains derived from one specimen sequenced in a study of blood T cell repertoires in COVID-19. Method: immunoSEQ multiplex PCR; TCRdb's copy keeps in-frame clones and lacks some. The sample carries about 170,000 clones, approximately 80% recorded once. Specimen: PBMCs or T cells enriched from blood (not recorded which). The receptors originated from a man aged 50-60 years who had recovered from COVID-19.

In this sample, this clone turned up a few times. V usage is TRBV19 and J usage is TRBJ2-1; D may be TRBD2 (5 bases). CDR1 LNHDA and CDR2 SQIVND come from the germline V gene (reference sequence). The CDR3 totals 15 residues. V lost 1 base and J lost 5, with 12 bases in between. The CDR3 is CASSIAPGRHNEQFF. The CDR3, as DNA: TGTGCCAGTAGTATAGCCCCGGGAAGGCACAATGAGCAGTTCTTC.

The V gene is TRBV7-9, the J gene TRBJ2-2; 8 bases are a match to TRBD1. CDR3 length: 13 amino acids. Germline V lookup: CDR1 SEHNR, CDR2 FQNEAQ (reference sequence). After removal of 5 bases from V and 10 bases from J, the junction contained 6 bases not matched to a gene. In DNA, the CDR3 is TGTGCCAGCAGCCCTAGACAGGGGAAGGAGCTGTTTTTT. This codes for CASSPRQGKELFF.

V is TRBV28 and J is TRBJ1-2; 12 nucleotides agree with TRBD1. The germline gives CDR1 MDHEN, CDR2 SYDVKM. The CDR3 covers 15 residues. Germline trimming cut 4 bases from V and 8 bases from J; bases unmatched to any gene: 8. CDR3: CASSSGTGGAGGYTF. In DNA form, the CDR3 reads TGTGCCAGCAGTTCCGGGACAGGGGGCGCAGGAGGCTACACCTTC.

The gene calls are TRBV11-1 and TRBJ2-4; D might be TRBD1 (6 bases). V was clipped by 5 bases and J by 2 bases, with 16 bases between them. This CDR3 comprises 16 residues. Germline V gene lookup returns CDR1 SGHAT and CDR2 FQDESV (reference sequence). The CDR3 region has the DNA TGTGCCAGCAGCCCTACAGGGTATAATTCCAAAAACATTCAGTACTTC. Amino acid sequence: CASSPTGYNSKNIQYF.

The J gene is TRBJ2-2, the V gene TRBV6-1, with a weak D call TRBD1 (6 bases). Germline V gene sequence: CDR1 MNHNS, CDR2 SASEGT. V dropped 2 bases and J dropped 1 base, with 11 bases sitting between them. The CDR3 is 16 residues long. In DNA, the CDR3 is TGTGCCAGCAGTGAATGGGGGACAAAGAACACCGGGGAGCTGTTTTTT. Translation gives CASSEWGTKNTGELFF.

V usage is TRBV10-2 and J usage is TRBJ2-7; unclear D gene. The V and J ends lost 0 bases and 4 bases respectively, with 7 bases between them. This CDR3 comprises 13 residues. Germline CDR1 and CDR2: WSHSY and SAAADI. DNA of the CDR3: TGCGCCAGCAGTGAGTCGAGGCTTTACGAGCAGTACTTC. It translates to CASSESRLYEQYF.

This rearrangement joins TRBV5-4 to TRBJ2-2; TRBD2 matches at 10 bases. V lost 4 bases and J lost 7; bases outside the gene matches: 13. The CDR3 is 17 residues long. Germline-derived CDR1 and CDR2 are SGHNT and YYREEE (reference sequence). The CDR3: CASSPLGSGGAVGELFF. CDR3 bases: TGTGCCAGCAGCCCCTTGGGGAGCGGGGGGGCCGTCGGGGAGCTGTTTTTT. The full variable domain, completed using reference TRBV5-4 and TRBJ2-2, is ETGVTQSPTHLIKTRGQQVTLRCSSQSGHNTVSWYQQALGQGPQFIFQYYREEENGRGNFPPRFSGLQFPNYSSELNVNALELDDSALYLCASSPLGSGGAVGELFFGEGSRLTVL.

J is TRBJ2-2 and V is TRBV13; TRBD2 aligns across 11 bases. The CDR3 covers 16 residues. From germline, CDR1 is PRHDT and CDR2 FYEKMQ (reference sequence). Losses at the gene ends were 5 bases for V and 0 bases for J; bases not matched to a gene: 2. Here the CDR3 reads CASSTSGGTNTGELFF. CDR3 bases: TGTGCCAGCAGCACTAGCGGGGGTACGAACACCGGGGAGCTGTTTTTT.

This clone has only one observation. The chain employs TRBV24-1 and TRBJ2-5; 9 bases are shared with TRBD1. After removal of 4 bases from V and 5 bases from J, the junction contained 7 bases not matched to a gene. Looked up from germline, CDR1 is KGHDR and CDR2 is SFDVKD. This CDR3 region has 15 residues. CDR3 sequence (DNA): TGTGCCACCAGTGAGCCGGGACAGGGAGAGGAGACCCAGTACTTC. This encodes CATSEPGQGEETQYF.

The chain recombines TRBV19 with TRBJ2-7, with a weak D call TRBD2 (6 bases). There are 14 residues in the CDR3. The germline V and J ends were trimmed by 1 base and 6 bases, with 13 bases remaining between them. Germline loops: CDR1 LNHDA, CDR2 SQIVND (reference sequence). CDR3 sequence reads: CASSIARGSSEQYF. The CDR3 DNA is TGTGCCAGTAGTATAGCTCGGGGGAGCAGCGAGCAGTACTTC.

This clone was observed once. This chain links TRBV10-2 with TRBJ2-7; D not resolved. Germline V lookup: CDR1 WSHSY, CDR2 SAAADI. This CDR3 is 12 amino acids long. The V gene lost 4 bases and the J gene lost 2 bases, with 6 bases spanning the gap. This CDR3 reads CASSVTAYEQYF. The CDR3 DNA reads TGCGCCAGCAGTGTAACTGCCTACGAGCAGTACTTC.

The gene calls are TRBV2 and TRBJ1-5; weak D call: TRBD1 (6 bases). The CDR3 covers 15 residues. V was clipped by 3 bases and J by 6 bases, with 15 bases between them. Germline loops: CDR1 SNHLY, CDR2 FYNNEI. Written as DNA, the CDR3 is TGTGCCAGCAGTGACGGGTCTTACAGGGTTCAGCCCCAGCATTTT. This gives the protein CASSDGSYRVQPQHF.

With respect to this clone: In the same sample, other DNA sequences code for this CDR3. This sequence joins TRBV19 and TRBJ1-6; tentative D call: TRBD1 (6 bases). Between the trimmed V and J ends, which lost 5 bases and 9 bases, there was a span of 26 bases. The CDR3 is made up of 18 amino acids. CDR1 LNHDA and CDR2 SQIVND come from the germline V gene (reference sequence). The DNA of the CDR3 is TGTGCCAGTAGTTCTCACCCCCAGGCGACAGGATATGGTTCACCCCTCCACTTT. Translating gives CASSSHPQATGYGSPLHF.

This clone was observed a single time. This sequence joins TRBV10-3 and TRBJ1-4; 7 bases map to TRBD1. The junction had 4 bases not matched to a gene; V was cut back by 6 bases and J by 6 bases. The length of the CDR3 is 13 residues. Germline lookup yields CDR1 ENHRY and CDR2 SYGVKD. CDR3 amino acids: CAISDRADEKLFF. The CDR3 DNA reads TGTGCCATCAGCGACAGGGCGGATGAAAAACTGTTTTTT.

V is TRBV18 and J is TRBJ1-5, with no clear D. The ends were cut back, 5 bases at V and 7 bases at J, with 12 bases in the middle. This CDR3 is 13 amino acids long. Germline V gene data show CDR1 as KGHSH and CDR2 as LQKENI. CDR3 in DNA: TGTGCCAGCTCATCGGGATCGGGGCAGCCCCAGCATTTT. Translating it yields CASSSGSGQPQHF.

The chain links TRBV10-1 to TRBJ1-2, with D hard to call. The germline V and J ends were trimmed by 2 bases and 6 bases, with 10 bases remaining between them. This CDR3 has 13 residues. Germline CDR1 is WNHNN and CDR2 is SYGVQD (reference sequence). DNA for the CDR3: TGCGCCAGCAGTGAGAACATCTTGGATGGCTACACCTTC. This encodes CASSENILDGYTF.